Listed below are T cell receptor beta chains from one sample, sequenced in a study of blood T cell repertoires in COVID-19. Clones were read by immunoSEQ multiplex PCR, and TCRdb kept only the in-frame ones, dropping some. Counted here are tens of thousands of clones, roughly 90% occurring once; the ten biggest clones make up approximately 2.5%. The specimen was peripheral blood. The receptors originated from a human donor in a cohort sampled during active COVID-19. The CDR3 runs from the conserved cysteine through the conserved F or W. The D gene is left open where the match is weak. The listing skips clone size in some rows; elsewhere it reads once, few, many or a size class.

j_call	v_call	d_call	clone_size	cdr3_nt	cdr3_aa
TRBJ2-5	TRBV7-9	NA	NA	TGTGCCAGCAGCTTACTCCCGGGCCTTAGCGTACAAGAGACCCAGTACTTC	CASSLLPGLSVQETQYF
TRBJ2-2	TRBV28	NA	NA	TGTGCCAGCCCTAGGTTGGGTAGCTCTTACACCGGGGAGCTGTTTTTT	CASPRLGSSYTGELFF
TRBJ2-1	TRBV19	TRBD1	once	TGTGCCAGTAGTATCGGATCCGACAGGGGGCGCCGGAATGAGCAGTTCTTC	CASSIGSDRGRRNEQFF
TRBJ2-3	TRBV5-1	TRBD2	NA	TGCGCCAGCAGCCAGGGACTAGCGGACACAGATACGCAGTATTTT	CASSQGLADTDTQYF
TRBJ1-2	TRBV2	NA	NA	TGTGCCAGCAGTGAATTGGGCCCGGTGAGCGGCTACACCTTC	CASSELGPVSGYTF
TRBJ1-1	TRBV7-9	TRBD1	NA	TGTGCCAGCAGCCGAAGGACAGGGCGCACTGAAGCTTTCTTT	CASSRRTGRTEAFF
TRBJ1-1	TRBV7-2	TRBD1	once	TGTGCCAGCAGCCCCCAGGGGGCGGTGAACACTGAAGCTTTCTTT	CASSPQGAVNTEAFF
TRBJ1-2	TRBV29-1	TRBD1	NA	TGCAGCGTTGAAGCGCGGCCAGGGGGGAGCTATGGCTACACCTTC	CSVEARPGGSYGYTF
TRBJ1-1	TRBV9	NA	NA	TGTGCCAGCAGCGCCCAGGGTATGAACACTGAAGCTTTCTTT	CASSAQGMNTEAFF
TRBJ2-7	TRBV6-5	NA	NA	TGTGCCAGCGGACCTCGTCGGGGGGCGGTCCACGAGCAGTACTTC	CASGPRRGAVHEQYF
TRBJ2-5	TRBV29-1	NA	NA	TGCAGCGTTGAATTGGCAGGCCACCAAGAGACCCAGTACTTC	CSVELAGHQETQYF
TRBJ1-3	TRBV9	NA	NA	TGTGCCAGCAGCGTACGTTCGAGCTCTGGAAACACCATATATTTT	CASSVRSSSGNTIYF
TRBJ2-3	TRBV6-1	TRBD2	NA	TGTGCCAGCAGTGTAGCGGGGGGGTTAGATACGCAGTATTTT	CASSVAGGLDTQYF
TRBJ1-2	TRBV20-1	NA	NA	TGCAGTGCTAGAGCTAGGGACAGCTACACCTTC	CSARARDSYTF
TRBJ1-4	TRBV19	TRBD1	large	TGTGCCAGTAGTATCCCCCGGACAGGGTACGAAAAACTGTTTTTT	CASSIPRTGYEKLFF
TRBJ2-7	TRBV7-9	TRBD2	few	TGTGCCAGCAGCTTAAGAGCGGGGGGCCCTAGCTCCTACGAGCAGTACTTC	CASSLRAGGPSSYEQYF
TRBJ1-6	TRBV6-1	NA	NA	TGTGCCAGCAGTGAATCTGGGAGTTATTCTCCCCTCCACTTT	CASSESGSYSPLHF
TRBJ1-4	TRBV5-6	TRBD1	NA	TGTGCCAGCAGCGCGGGACAGGTGGGTGAAAAACTGTTTTTT	CASSAGQVGEKLFF
TRBJ2-7	TRBV19	TRBD1	NA	TGTGCCAGTAGTTGGTTCTCCGGACCGGGACAGGGGGCGATCGAGCAGTACTTC	CASSWFSGPGQGAIEQYF
TRBJ2-5	TRBV28	NA	NA	TGTGCCAGCAGTGGTCGTGGGGGCTGGGTAGAGACCCAGTACTTC	CASSGRGGWVETQYF
TRBJ2-4	TRBV19	NA	NA	TGTGCCAGTAGTACTCAAAAGGGACTGAACCTAGCCAAAAACATTCAGTACTTC	CASSTQKGLNLAKNIQYF
TRBJ1-6	TRBV9	NA	NA	TGTGCCAGCAGCGCACAGGGTTTGCATTCACCCCTCCACTTT	CASSAQGLHSPLHF
TRBJ2-3	TRBV24-1	TRBD1	NA	TGTGCCACCAGTGTTCTGGACAGGGACCAGGATACGCAGTATTTT	CATSVLDRDQDTQYF
TRBJ1-1	TRBV18	TRBD1	once	TGTGCCAGCTCACCCATACAGGGGGCCACTGAAGCTTTCTTT	CASSPIQGATEAFF
TRBJ2-7	TRBV29-1	TRBD1	NA	TGCAGTGGGAGGACAGGGAGCTACGAGCAGTACTTC	CSGRTGSYEQYF
TRBJ1-5	TRBV6-1	TRBD1	NA	TGTGCCAGCAGTGAAGCGAGGACAGGGGTCGGCAATCAGCCCCAGCATTTT	CASSEARTGVGNQPQHF